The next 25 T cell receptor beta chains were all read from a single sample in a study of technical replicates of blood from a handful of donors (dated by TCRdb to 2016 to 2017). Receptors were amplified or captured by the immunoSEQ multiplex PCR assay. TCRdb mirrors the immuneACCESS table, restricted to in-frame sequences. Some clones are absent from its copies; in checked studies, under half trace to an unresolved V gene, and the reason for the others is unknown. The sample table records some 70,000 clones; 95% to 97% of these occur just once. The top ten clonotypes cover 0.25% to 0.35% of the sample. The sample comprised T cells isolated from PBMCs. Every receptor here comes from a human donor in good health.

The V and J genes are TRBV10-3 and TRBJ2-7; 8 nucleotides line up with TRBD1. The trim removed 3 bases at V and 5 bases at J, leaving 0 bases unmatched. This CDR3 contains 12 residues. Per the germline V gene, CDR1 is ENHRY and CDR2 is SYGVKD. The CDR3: CAISEQGDEQYF. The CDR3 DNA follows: TGTGCCATCAGTGAACAGGGGGACGAGCAGTACTTC.

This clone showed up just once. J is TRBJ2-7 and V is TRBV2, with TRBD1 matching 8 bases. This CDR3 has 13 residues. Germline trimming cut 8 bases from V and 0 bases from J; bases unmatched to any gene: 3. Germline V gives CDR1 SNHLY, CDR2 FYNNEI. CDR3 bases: TGTGCCAGCGGACAGGGAATCTCCTACGAGCAGTACTTC. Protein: CASGQGISYEQYF.

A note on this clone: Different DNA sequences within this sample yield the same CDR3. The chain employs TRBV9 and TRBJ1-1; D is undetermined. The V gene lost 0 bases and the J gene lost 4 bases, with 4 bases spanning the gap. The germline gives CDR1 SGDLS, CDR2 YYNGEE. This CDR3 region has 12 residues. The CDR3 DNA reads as TGTGCCAGCAGCGTAGGAGGCACTGAAGCTTTCTTT. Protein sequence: CASSVGGTEAFF.

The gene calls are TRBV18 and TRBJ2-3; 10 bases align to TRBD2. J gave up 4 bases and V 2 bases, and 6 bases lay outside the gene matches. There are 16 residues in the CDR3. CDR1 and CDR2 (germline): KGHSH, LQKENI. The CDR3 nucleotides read TGTGCCAGCTCACCAAGCGGGAGGGCCCCCGCAGATACGCAGTATTTT. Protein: CASSPSGRAPADTQYF.

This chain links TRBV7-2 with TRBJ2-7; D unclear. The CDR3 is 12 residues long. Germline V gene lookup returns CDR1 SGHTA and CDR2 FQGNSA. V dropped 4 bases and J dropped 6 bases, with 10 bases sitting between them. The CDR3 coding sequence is TGTGCCAGCAGCTCCCTTCCCAGCGAGCAGTACTTC. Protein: CASSSLPSEQYF.

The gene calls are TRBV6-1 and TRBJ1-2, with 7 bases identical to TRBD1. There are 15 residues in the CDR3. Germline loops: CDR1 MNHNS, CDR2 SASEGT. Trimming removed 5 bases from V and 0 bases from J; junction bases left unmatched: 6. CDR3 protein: CASSPSGGPNYGYTF. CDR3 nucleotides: TGTGCCAGCAGTCCGTCAGGGGGACCTAACTATGGCTACACCTTC.

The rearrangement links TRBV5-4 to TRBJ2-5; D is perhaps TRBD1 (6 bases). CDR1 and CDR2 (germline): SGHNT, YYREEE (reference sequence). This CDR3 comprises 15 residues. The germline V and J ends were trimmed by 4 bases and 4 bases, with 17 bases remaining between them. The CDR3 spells CASSIGQTTGETQYF. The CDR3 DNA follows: TGTGCCAGCAGCATAGGACAGACTACCGGAGAGACCCAGTACTTC.

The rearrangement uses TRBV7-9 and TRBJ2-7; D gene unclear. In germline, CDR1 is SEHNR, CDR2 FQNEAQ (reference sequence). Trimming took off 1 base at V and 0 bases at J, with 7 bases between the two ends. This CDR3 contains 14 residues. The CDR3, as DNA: TGTGCCAGCAGCTTAGGCGCTGCCTCCTACGAGCAGTACTTC. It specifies CASSLGAASYEQYF.

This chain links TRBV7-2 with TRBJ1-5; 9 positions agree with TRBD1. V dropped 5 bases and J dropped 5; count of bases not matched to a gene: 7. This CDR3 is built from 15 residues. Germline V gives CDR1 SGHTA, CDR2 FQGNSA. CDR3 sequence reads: CASSQGTGIDQPQHF. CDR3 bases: TGTGCCAGCAGCCAAGGGACAGGGATTGATCAGCCCCAGCATTTT.

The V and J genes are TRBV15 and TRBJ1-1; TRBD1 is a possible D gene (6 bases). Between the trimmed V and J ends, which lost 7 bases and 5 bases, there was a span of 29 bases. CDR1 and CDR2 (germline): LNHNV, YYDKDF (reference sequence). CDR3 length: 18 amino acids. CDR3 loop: CATTSRGAGGPWRTEAFF. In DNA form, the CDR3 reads TGTGCCACCACCTCTCGGGGGGCCGGGGGTCCCTGGAGGACTGAAGCTTTCTTT.

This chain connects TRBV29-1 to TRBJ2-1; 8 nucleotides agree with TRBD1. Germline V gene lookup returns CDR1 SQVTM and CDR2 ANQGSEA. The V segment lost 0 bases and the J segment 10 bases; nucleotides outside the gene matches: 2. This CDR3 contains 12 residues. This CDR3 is CSVEEGTGEQFF. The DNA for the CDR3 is TGCAGCGTTGAAGAGGGGACAGGAGAGCAGTTCTTC.

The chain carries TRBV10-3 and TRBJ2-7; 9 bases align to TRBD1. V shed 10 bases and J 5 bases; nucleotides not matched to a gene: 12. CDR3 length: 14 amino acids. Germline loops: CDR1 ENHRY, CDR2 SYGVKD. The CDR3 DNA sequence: TGTGCCACAAACCGGGACAGGGCGATGAACGAGCAGTACTTC. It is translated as CATNRDRAMNEQYF.

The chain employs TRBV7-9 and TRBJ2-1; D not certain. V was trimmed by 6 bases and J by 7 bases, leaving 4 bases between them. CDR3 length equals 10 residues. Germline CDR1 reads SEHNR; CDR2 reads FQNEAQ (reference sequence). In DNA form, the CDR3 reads TGTGCCAGCAGTAGTAATGAGCAGTTCTTC. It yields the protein CASSSNEQFF.

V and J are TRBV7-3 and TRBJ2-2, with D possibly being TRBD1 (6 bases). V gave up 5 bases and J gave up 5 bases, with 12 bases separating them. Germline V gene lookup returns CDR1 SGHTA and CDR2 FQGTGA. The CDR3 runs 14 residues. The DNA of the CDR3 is TGTGCCAGCAGCCTAGGGGGAGAAACCGGGGAGCTGTTTTTT. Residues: CASSLGGETGELFF.

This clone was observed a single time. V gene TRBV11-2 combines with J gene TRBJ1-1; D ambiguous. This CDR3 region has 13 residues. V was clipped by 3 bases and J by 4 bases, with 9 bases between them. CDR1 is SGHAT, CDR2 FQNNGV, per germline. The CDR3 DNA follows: TGTGCCAGCAGCTTGGGGAGCGGCACTGAAGCTTTCTTT. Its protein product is CASSLGSGTEAFF.

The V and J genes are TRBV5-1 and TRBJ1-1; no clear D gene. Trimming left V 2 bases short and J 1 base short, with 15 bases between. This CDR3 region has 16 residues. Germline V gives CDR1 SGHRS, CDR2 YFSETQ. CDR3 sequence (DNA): TGCGCCAGCAGCTTATTCTCGACAAGCCAGAACACTGAAGCTTTCTTT. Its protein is CASSLFSTSQNTEAFF.

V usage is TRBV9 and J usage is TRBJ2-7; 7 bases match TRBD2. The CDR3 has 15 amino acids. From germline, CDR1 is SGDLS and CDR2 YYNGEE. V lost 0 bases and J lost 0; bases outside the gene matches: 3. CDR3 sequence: CASSVAGLNSYEQYF. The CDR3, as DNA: TGTGCCAGCAGCGTAGCGGGACTAAACTCCTACGAGCAGTACTTC.

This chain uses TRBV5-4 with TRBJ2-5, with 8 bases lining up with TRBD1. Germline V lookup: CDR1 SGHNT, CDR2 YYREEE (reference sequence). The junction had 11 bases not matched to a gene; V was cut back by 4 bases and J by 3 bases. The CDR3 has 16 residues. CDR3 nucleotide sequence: TGTGCCAGCAGCCGACCAGGGGGCAAGGGGGAAGAGACCCAGTACTTC. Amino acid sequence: CASSRPGGKGEETQYF.

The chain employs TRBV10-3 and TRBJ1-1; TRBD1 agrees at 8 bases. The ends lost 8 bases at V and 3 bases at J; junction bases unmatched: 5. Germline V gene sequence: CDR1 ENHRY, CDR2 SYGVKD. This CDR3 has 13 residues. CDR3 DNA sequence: TGTGCCATCGGGACAGGCGCGCACACTGAAGCTTTCTTT. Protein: CAIGTGAHTEAFF.

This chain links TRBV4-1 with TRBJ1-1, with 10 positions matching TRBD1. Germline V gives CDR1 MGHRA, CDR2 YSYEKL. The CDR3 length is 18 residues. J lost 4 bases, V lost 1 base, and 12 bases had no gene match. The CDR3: CASSQGVGQGIGGTEAFF. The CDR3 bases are TGCGCCAGCAGCCAAGGGGTGGGACAGGGGATCGGTGGCACTGAAGCTTTCTTT.

CDR3 protein: CASSMSVAGPYNEQFF. The DNA of the CDR3 is TGTGCCAGTAGTATGTCAGTAGCGGGCCCCTACAATGAGCAGTTCTTC. This sequence joins TRBV19 and TRBJ2-1, with TRBD2 identical over 7 bases. This CDR3 has 16 residues. CDR1 is LNHDA and CDR2 is SQIVND in the germline V gene (reference sequence). After removal of 3 bases from V and 2 bases from J, the junction contained 7 bases not matched to a gene.

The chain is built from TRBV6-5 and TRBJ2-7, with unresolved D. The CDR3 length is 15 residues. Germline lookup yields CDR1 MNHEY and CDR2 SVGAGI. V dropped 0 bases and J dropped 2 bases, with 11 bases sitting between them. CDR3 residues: CASSYSPRNAYEQYF. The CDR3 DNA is TGTGCCAGCAGTTACTCCCCCAGGAACGCCTACGAGCAGTACTTC.

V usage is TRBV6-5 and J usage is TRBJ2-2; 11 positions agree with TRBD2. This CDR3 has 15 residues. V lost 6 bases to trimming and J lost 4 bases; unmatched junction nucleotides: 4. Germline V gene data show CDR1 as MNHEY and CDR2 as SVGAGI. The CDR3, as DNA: TGTGCCAGCAGACAACTAGCGGGAGTCACCGGGGAGCTGTTTTTT. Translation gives CASRQLAGVTGELFF.

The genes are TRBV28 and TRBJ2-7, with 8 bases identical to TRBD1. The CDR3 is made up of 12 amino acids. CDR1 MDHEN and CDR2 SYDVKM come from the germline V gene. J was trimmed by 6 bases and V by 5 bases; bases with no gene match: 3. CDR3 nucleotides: TGTGCCAGCAGTCTCAGGGGGCTCGAGCAGTACTTC. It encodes CASSLRGLEQYF. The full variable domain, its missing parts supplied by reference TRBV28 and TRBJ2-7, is DVKVTQSSRYLVKRTGEKVFLECVQDMDHENMFWYRQDPGLGLRLIYFSYDVKMKEKGDIPEGYSVSREKKERFSLILESASTNQTSMYLCASSLRGLEQYFGPGTRLTVT.

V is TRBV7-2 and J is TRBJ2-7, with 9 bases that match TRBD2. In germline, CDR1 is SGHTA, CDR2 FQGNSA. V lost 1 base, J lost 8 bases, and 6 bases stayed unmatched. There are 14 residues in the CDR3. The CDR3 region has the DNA TGTGCCAGCAGCTTAGATTCCGCTAGCGGGAAGCAGTACTTC. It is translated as CASSLDSASGKQYF.